These 15 T cell receptor beta chains were sequenced from one sample in a study of T cells after yellow fever vaccination. TCRdb reanalysed the 5' RACE reads using MiXCR and keeps one entry per CDR3 protein. The sample has about 350,000 distinct CDR3 sequences; 9.5% to 15% are singletons. The sequences come from CD4+ T cells sorted from PBMCs, collected 15 days after the yellow fever booster vaccination. All receptors derive from a man in his late teens or twenties who received the YFV17D yellow fever vaccine.

The chain joins TRBV15 to TRBJ2-3; D unresolved. V gave up 2 bases and J gave up 4 bases, with 13 bases separating them. The CDR3 spans 15 residues. Germline V gives CDR1 LNHNV, CDR2 YYDKDF (reference sequence). In DNA form, the CDR3 reads TGTGCCACCAGCAGACTTGGGGTAGAAGCAGATACGCAGTATTTT. Its translation is CATSRLGVEADTQYF.

A few counts support this clonotype. V usage is TRBV5-1 and J usage is TRBJ2-7, with a possible D match to TRBD2 (5 bases). The CDR3 totals 16 residues. V shed 1 base and J shed 5 bases, with 19 bases lying between them. Germline CDR1 reads SGHRS; CDR2 reads YFSETQ. CDR3 sequence (DNA): TGCGCCAGCAGCTTGTCATCGTTGGGTTGGCGGGACGAGCAGTACTTC. Translation gives CASSLSSLGWRDEQYF.

This clonotype was observed many times. The chain carries TRBV20-1 and TRBJ2-1, with 9 bases lining up with TRBD2. The CDR3 covers 15 residues. The J segment lost 7 bases and the V segment lost 0 bases, leaving 7 bases of the junction unmatched. Germline CDR1 DFQATT, CDR2 SNEGSKA (reference sequence). This chain's CDR3 is CSARDPWRGGNEQFF. CDR3 coding DNA: TGCAGTGCTAGAGATCCTTGGCGGGGGGGGAATGAGCAGTTCTTC.

The chain is built from TRBV6-6 and TRBJ2-7, with 10 positions matching TRBD1. The ends lost 1 base at V and 1 base at J; junction bases unmatched: 1. Germline V gene lookup returns CDR1 MNHNY and CDR2 SVGAGI (reference sequence). The CDR3 consists of 15 residues. Here the CDR3 reads CASSYLDRGSYEQYV. DNA of the CDR3: TGTGCCAGCAGTTACTTGGACAGGGGGTCCTACGAGCAGTACGTC.

This clonotype was observed many times. The chain links TRBV7-2 to TRBJ2-3; 11 positions match TRBD2. The CDR3 totals 16 residues. Germline trimming cut 5 bases from V and 3 bases from J; bases unmatched to any gene: 7. Germline V gene data show CDR1 as SGHTA and CDR2 as FQGNSA. The CDR3 sequence is CASSLRLAGITDTQYF. The DNA for the CDR3 is TGTGCCAGCAGCCTCCGACTAGCGGGGATTACAGATACGCAGTATTTT.

The sample holds a few counts of this clonotype. The rearrangement joins TRBV24-1 to TRBJ2-2; D remains unclear. The V end was cut by 5 bases, the J end by 5 bases, with 11 bases between. From germline, CDR1 is KGHDR and CDR2 SFDVKD. CDR3 length: 14 residues. The CDR3 DNA sequence: TGTGCCACCAGTGGTACGCCCGAAACCGGGGAGCTGTTTTTT. It specifies CATSGTPETGELFF.

There are many counts of this clonotype. The chain uses TRBV20-1 and TRBJ2-3, with TRBD2 as a possible D gene (7 bases). From germline, CDR1 is DFQATT and CDR2 SNEGSKA (reference sequence). The CDR3 consists of 15 residues. The V and J ends lost 3 bases and 1 base respectively, with 14 bases between them. DNA of the CDR3: TGCAGTGCTAGGCGGGGGCGGGACGGCACAGATACGCAGTATTTT. Its protein product is CSARRGRDGTDTQYF.

This clonotype was observed a few times. The chain carries TRBV3-2 and TRBJ2-1; the table names TRBD2, a call not compared with the DNA. TRBV3-2 is shown as a pseudogene. CDR3 length: 17 residues. The CDR3 here is CASSQPDLAVSYNEQFF. The CDR3 bases are TGTGCCAGCAGCCAGCCCGACCTAGCGGTCTCCTACAATGAGCAGTTCTTC.

This chain links TRBV25-1 with TRBJ2-3; 8 bases match TRBD2. V lost 6 bases to trimming and J lost 3 bases; unmatched junction nucleotides: 2. Germline V gene lookup returns CDR1 MGHDK and CDR2 SYGVNS. This CDR3 region has 13 residues. CDR3 bases: TGTGCCAGCAGAGCGGGGGCGACAGATACGCAGTATTTT. Its protein product is CASRAGATDTQYF.

This clonotype was seen more than once but under ten times. The chain is built from TRBV6-6 and TRBJ2-7, with 11 bases aligning to TRBD1. The germline V gene has CDR1 MNHNY and CDR2 SVGAGI (reference sequence). The CDR3 runs to 15 residues. V shed 6 bases and J 0 bases; nucleotides not matched to a gene: 4. For the CDR3, the DNA is TGTGCCAGCAGACGAGGGACAGGGGGCTCCTACGAGCAGTACGTC. Translating gives CASRRGTGGSYEQYV.

In its sample, this clonotype was seen a few times. The chain is built from TRBV18 and TRBJ2-7; perhaps TRBD2 as D (5 bases). Per germline, CDR1 KGHSH and CDR2 LQKENI. Trimming stripped 3 bases from V and 2 bases from J, with 17 bases between. CDR3 length: 16 residues. CDR3 loop: CASSPEASGYTYEQYF. Here the CDR3 DNA reads TGTGCCAGCTCACCGGAAGCCTCGGGGTATACCTACGAGCAGTACTTC. Full variable domain (remainder filled in from reference TRBV18 and TRBJ2-7): NAGVMQNPRHLVRRRGQEARLRCSPMKGHSHVYWYRQLPEEGLKFMVYLQKENIIDESGMPKERFSAEFPKEGPSILRIQQVVRGDSAAYFCASSPEASGYTYEQYFGPGTRLTVT.

The rearrangement uses TRBV20-1 and TRBJ2-3; 12 bases are shared with TRBD2. The CDR3 contains 16 residues. Germline lookup yields CDR1 DFQATT and CDR2 SNEGSKA (reference sequence). Trimming removed 1 base from V and 2 bases from J; junction bases left unmatched: 4. This CDR3 is CSARGTSGDDTDTQYF. The CDR3 coding sequence is TGCAGTGCTAGAGGGACTAGCGGGGACGACACAGATACGCAGTATTTT.

This clonotype was detected a few times. The chain carries TRBV4-3 and TRBJ2-1, with unresolved D. CDR1 LGHNA and CDR2 YSLEER come from the germline V gene. The CDR3 sequence is 14 residues long. V was cut by 1 base and J by 4 bases, with 8 bases left in between. The CDR3 loop reads CASSQAIRYNEQFF. The CDR3 DNA reads TGCGCCAGCAGCCAAGCGATCCGTTACAATGAGCAGTTCTTC.

This clonotype has just a few counts. This chain joins TRBV30 and TRBJ2-1; D possibly corresponds to TRBD1 (7 bases). The CDR3 is 14 amino acids. Trimming pared 5 bases from V and 4 bases from J, leaving 15 bases between. Germline lookup yields CDR1 GTSNPN and CDR2 SVGIG (reference sequence). Here the CDR3 reads CAWSQGGPYNEQFF. As DNA, the CDR3 is TGTGCCTGGTCTCAGGGGGGTCCTTACAATGAGCAGTTCTTC. The entire variable domain, with the rest obtained from reference TRBV30 and TRBJ2-1, is as follows: SQTIHQWPATLVQPVGSPLSLECTVEGTSNPNLYWYRQAAGRGLQLLFYSVGIGQISSEVPQNLSASRPQDRQFILSSKKLLLSDSGFYLCAWSQGGPYNEQFFGPGTRLTVL.

This clonotype was seen at least ten times. The chain combines TRBV7-8 with TRBJ1-3; unclear D gene. This CDR3 contains 15 residues. From germline, CDR1 is SGHVS and CDR2 FQNEAQ. V was cut by 4 bases and J by 4 bases, with 14 bases left in between. CDR3 in amino acids: CASSSGRLGGNTIYF. The CDR3 nucleotides are TGTGCCAGCAGCTCCGGACGACTGGGAGGAAACACCATATATTTT.